This entry is about one T cell receptor beta chain. In germline, CDR1 is MDHEN, CDR2 SYDVKM. The CDR3 runs 12 residues. Trimming pared 5 bases from V and 7 bases from J, leaving 11 bases between. Assay used: immunoSEQ multiplex PCR; TCRdb lists only in-frame clones, some missing. The sample holds roughly 130,000 clones, 85% to 95% seen once. These data are taken from a study of control samples from healthy donors and cancer patients. The V call is TRBV28, the J call TRBJ1-1, with D perhaps TRBD1 (6 bases). The sample was PBMCs. This sequence was found in a man between 50 and 59 years old with head and neck cancer. The CDR3 spells CASSETGFEAFF. Here the CDR3 DNA reads TGTGCCAGCAGTGAAACAGGGTTTGAAGCTTTCTTT.